One and the same sample provided the 27 T cell receptor beta chains below, sequenced in a study of blood T cell repertoires in COVID-19. This table comes from immunoSEQ multiplex PCR, and its TCRdb copy is limited to in-frame clones, with some not included. The repertoire has roughly 190,000 clones, 76% of them found once; the top ten carry around 8.9%. Sample: peripheral blood. The receptor source for this set is a woman between 45 and 60 years old with active or convalescent COVID-19.

This sequence joins TRBV19 and TRBJ2-7; D is perhaps TRBD1 (5 bases). The CDR3 is 14 amino acids. Germline V lookup: CDR1 LNHDA, CDR2 SQIVND (reference sequence). V lost 5 bases, J lost 3 bases, and 14 bases lay in between. In DNA form, the CDR3 reads TGTGCCAGTAGTGCAGGGCAGGTAAACTACGAGCAGTACTTC. This gives the protein CASSAGQVNYEQYF.

The chain has TRBV3-1 (or the pseudogene TRBV3-2) and TRBJ1-1, with a possible D match to TRBD1 (5 bases). Germline V lookup: CDR1 LGHDT, CDR2 YNNKEL (reference sequence). Trimming pared 8 bases from V and 0 bases from J, leaving 22 bases between. CDR3 length equals 17 residues. As DNA, the CDR3 is TGTGCCAGCTTGGGGCCCGAAGAGGCGTATATGAACACTGAAGCTTTCTTT. Its translation is CASLGPEEAYMNTEAFF.

The chain joins TRBV4-3 to TRBJ1-2; TRBD1 matches 9 bases. The CDR3 totals 18 residues. Looked up from germline, CDR1 is LGHNA and CDR2 is YSLEER. The junction had 10 bases not matched to a gene; V was cut back by 0 bases and J by 2 bases. The CDR3 region has the DNA TGCGCCAGCAGCCAAGAATGGGACAGGGTTAGCGGCAACTATGGCTACACCTTC. Protein: CASSQEWDRVSGNYGYTF.

This clone was seen at least ten times. The chain employs TRBV19 and TRBJ2-7, with D unclear. Germline CDR1 and CDR2: LNHDA and SQIVND (reference sequence). The CDR3 extends over 12 amino acids. Trimming removed 5 bases at V and 3 bases at J, with 8 bases between. CDR3: CASSGLHYEQYF. As DNA, the CDR3 is TGTGCCAGTAGTGGGCTGCACTACGAGCAGTACTTC. Looking up the rest from reference TRBV19 and TRBJ2-7 gives the full variable domain: DGGITQSPKYLFRKEGQNVTLSCEQNLNHDAMYWYRQDPGQGLRLIYYSQIVNDFQKGDIAEGYSVSREKKESFPLTVTSAQKNPTAFYLCASSGLHYEQYFGPGTRLTVT.

The chain uses TRBV4-3 and TRBJ2-7; 8 bases map to TRBD2. J gave up 3 bases and V 1 base, and 5 bases lay outside the gene matches. CDR3 size: 15 residues. CDR1 is LGHNA and CDR2 is YSLEER in the germline V gene. The CDR3, as DNA: TGCGCCAGCAGCCAAGTCCCCAGCGGGGGCTACGAGCAGTACTTC. Translation gives CASSQVPSGGYEQYF.

In this sample, this clone turned up once. The chain employs TRBV13 and TRBJ1-4, with D unclear. Trimming cost V 6 bases and J 7 bases, with 9 bases left between them. The CDR3 runs to 12 residues. The germline V gene encodes CDR1 PRHDT and CDR2 FYEKMQ (reference sequence). The DNA for the CDR3 is TGTGCCAGCAGGAGGGAAGGTGAAAAACTGTTTTTT. Translated, it gives CASRREGEKLFF. Full variable domain (rest looked up from reference TRBV13 and TRBJ1-4): AAGVIQSPRHLIKEKRETATLKCYPIPRHDTVYWYQQGPGQDPQFLISFYEKMQSDKGSIPDRFSAQQFSDYHSELNMSSLELGDSALYFCASRREGEKLFFGSGTQLSVL.

The J gene is TRBJ1-5, the V gene TRBV27; D remains ambiguous. The V end lost 0 bases, the J end lost 6 bases, and 6 bases lay between the germline ends. CDR1 is MNHEY, CDR2 SMNVEV, per germline (reference sequence). This CDR3 has 13 amino acids. The CDR3 DNA reads as TGTGCCAGCAGTTTATCCGGGGTTCAGCCCCAGCATTTT. This gives the protein CASSLSGVQPQHF.

This clone has a single count. The rearrangement links TRBV23-1 to TRBJ1-2; 7 bases match TRBD1. TRBV23-1 is an ORF, and what it does is uncertain. V trimming: 1 base; J trimming: 4 bases; junction bases outside the gene matches: 3. There are 14 residues in the CDR3. CDR3 sequence reads: CASSQLGQSYGYTF. In nucleotides, the CDR3 is TGCGCCAGCAGTCAATTGGGACAGAGCTATGGCTACACCTTC.

This clone was seen a few times. CDR3 residues: CASSQDGIPRAFF. DNA of the CDR3: TGCGCCAGCAGCCAAGATGGCATCCCTAGAGCTTTCTTT. The chain uses TRBV4-1 and TRBJ1-1; D unclear. The CDR3 is 13 amino acids. CDR1 is MGHRA, CDR2 YSYEKL, per germline. V lost 0 bases to trimming and J lost 10 bases, with 12 bases between them.

The chain employs TRBV5-1 and TRBJ1-1; 8 positions agree with TRBD1. V was clipped by 4 bases and J by 12 bases; unmatched bases: 8. Germline-derived CDR1 and CDR2 are SGHRS and YFSETQ. The CDR3 is made up of 12 amino acids. CDR3 loop: CASSQDRAATFF. The CDR3 DNA reads as TGCGCCAGCAGCCAGGACAGGGCGGCGACTTTCTTT.

V gene TRBV7-9 combines with J gene TRBJ1-2; possible D gene TRBD1, 6 bases. The germline V gene has CDR1 SEHNR and CDR2 FQNEAQ (reference sequence). The CDR3 runs to 15 residues. V lost 5 bases and J lost 5, with 18 bases in between. The CDR3 region is CASSRGPQGLYGYTF. The CDR3 coding sequence is TGTGCCAGCAGCCGGGGCCCACAGGGTCTATATGGCTACACCTTC.

The chain links TRBV6-5 to TRBJ2-2; D perhaps matches TRBD2 (5 bases). There are 14 residues in the CDR3. V was trimmed by 2 bases and J by 6 bases, leaving 10 bases between them. CDR1 is MNHEY, CDR2 SVGAGI, per germline. The CDR3 DNA follows: TGTGCCAGCAGTTACGGAGGAGGCCCCGGGGAGCTGTTTTTT. It is translated as CASSYGGGPGELFF.

The chain is built from TRBV14 and TRBJ2-5; the match to TRBD2 covers 7 bases. The CDR3 sequence is 15 residues long. Germline trimming cut 0 bases from V and 5 bases from J; bases unmatched to any gene: 6. CDR1 is SGHDN, CDR2 FVKESK, per germline. The CDR3 DNA follows: TGTGCCAGCAGCCAAGAGGGCGGGGGTCGGGAGACCCAGTACTTC. It translates to CASSQEGGGRETQYF. Filled out from reference TRBV14 and TRBJ2-5, the complete variable domain reads EAGVTQFPSHSVIEKGQTVTLRCDPISGHDNLYWYRRVMGKEIKFLLHFVKESKQDESGMPNNRFLAERTGGTYSTLKVQPAELEDSGVYFCASSQEGGGRETQYFGPGTRLLVL.

This clone was observed a single time. The chain uses TRBV7-2 and TRBJ2-7; 7 bases map to TRBD2. Germline V gene data show CDR1 as SGHTA and CDR2 as FQGNSA. V lost 5 bases to trimming and J lost 2 bases; unmatched junction nucleotides: 9. The CDR3 has 15 amino acids. CDR3 loop: CASSPRALAAYEQYF. In nucleotides, the CDR3 is TGTGCCAGCAGCCCGCGTGCGCTAGCGGCCTACGAGCAGTACTTC.

This clone was seen more than once but under ten times. The V call is TRBV14, the J call TRBJ2-5; D might be TRBD1 (6 bases). Germline values: CDR1 SGHDN, CDR2 FVKESK. V lost 0 bases and J 4 bases, leaving 12 bases between the germline ends. The CDR3 contains 15 residues. The CDR3 sequence: CASSQDRGKGETQYF. The CDR3 DNA reads as TGTGCCAGCAGCCAAGATAGGGGGAAGGGAGAGACCCAGTACTTC.

A few counts support this clone. This rearrangement joins TRBV4-1 to TRBJ1-2; unclear D gene. The germline V and J ends were trimmed by 0 bases and 2 bases, with 10 bases remaining between them. CDR1 is MGHRA and CDR2 is YSYEKL in the germline V gene. The length of the CDR3 is 15 residues. CDR3 loop: CASSQDNTLNYGYTF. The CDR3 DNA is TGCGCCAGCAGCCAAGATAACACGCTGAACTATGGCTACACCTTC.

The rearrangement uses TRBV19 and TRBJ2-5, with D possibly being TRBD1 (5 bases). The germline V gene encodes CDR1 LNHDA and CDR2 SQIVND (reference sequence). This CDR3 is built from 13 residues. V was shortened by 5 bases and J by 3 bases, with 10 bases between the two germline ends. Written as DNA, the CDR3 is TGTGCCAGTAGTCGACAGAGAGAAGAGACCCAGTACTTC. Its translation: CASSRQREETQYF. The entire variable domain, with the rest obtained from reference TRBV19 and TRBJ2-5, is as follows: DGGITQSPKYLFRKEGQNVTLSCEQNLNHDAMYWYRQDPGQGLRLIYYSQIVNDFQKGDIAEGYSVSREKKESFPLTVTSAQKNPTAFYLCASSRQREETQYFGPGTRLLVL.

V and J are TRBV19 and TRBJ1-3, with a tentative D call TRBD1 (5 bases). Germline V gene data show CDR1 as LNHDA and CDR2 as SQIVND (reference sequence). V lost 5 bases and J 3 bases, leaving 26 bases between the germline ends. This CDR3 is built from 19 residues. The CDR3 DNA sequence: TGTGCCAGTAGTCTATTGTTGGATTTTCAGGGAACGTATGGAAACACCATATATTTT. It is translated as CASSLLLDFQGTYGNTIYF.

The chain is built from TRBV6-2 or TRBV6-3 and TRBJ1-3; D is perhaps TRBD1 (6 bases). In germline, CDR1 is MNHEY, CDR2 SVGEGT. The CDR3 consists of 14 residues. V was clipped by 5 bases and J by 2 bases, with 10 bases between them. CDR3 DNA: TGTGCCAGCAGTCCGCGACAGGCTGGAAACACCATATATTTT. It codes for CASSPRQAGNTIYF.

This chain links TRBV19 with TRBJ1-3, with D possibly matching TRBD1 (5 bases). CDR1 is LNHDA, CDR2 SQIVND, per germline (reference sequence). The CDR3 totals 16 residues. Trimming took 5 bases from V and 4 from J, leaving 18 bases between them. CDR3 loop: CASSPSGTASGNTIYF. DNA for the CDR3: TGTGCCAGTAGTCCCTCCGGGACTGCTAGCGGAAACACCATATATTTT.

This chain links TRBV4-2 with TRBJ2-1; 9 bases map to TRBD2. The germline V gene encodes CDR1 LGHNA and CDR2 YNFKEQ. This CDR3 is 16 amino acids long. The ends lost 4 bases at V and 4 bases at J; junction bases unmatched: 8. The CDR3 nucleotides read TGTGCCAGCAGCCTTGCGTCGACTAGCGGATACAATGAGCAGTTCTTC. Its protein is CASSLASTSGYNEQFF.

This chain joins TRBV28 and TRBJ2-2, with 7 nucleotides matching TRBD1. The CDR3 has 16 amino acids. Germline-derived CDR1 and CDR2 are MDHEN and SYDVKM. The V and J ends lost 5 bases and 4 bases, in that order; junction bases with no gene match: 10. This CDR3 reads CASSPRGSIRTGELFF. Written as DNA, the CDR3 is TGTGCCAGCAGTCCCAGGGGGAGCATTCGCACCGGGGAGCTGTTTTTT.

The chain couples TRBV3-1 (or the pseudogene TRBV3-2) to TRBJ1-3, with 9 nucleotides matching TRBD1. CDR1 is LGHDT, CDR2 YNNKEL, per germline (reference sequence). The CDR3 has 14 residues. J lost 4 bases, V lost 6 bases, and 4 bases had no gene match. CDR3 sequence reads: CASSGTGRGNTIYF. DNA of the CDR3: TGTGCCAGCAGTGGGACAGGGCGGGGAAACACCATATATTTT.

The chain couples TRBV7-2 to TRBJ1-5, with a possible D match to TRBD1 (5 bases). Germline-derived CDR1 and CDR2 are SGHTA and FQGNSA. This CDR3 has 13 residues. V shed 2 bases and J shed 7 bases, with 9 bases lying between them. In DNA, the CDR3 is TGTGCCAGCAGCTTACACAGGAACCAGCCCCAGCATTTT. It is translated as CASSLHRNQPQHF.

A few counts support this clone. The rearrangement links TRBV18 to TRBJ1-1; 7 bases are shared with TRBD1. Germline lookup yields CDR1 KGHSH and CDR2 LQKENI. The CDR3 spans 13 residues. J lost 5 bases, V lost 4 bases, and 4 bases had no gene match. This CDR3 reads CASSLTGRTEAFF. CDR3 nucleotide sequence: TGTGCCAGCTCACTGACAGGGAGAACTGAAGCTTTCTTT.

The gene calls are TRBV19 and TRBJ2-3; D is uncertain. This CDR3 is built from 14 residues. Between the trimmed V and J ends, which lost 3 bases and 0 bases, there was a span of 7 bases. The germline V gene encodes CDR1 LNHDA and CDR2 SQIVND (reference sequence). Here the CDR3 reads CASSILGSTDTQYF. The CDR3 nucleotides read TGTGCCAGTAGTATTTTGGGCAGCACAGATACGCAGTATTTT.

V is TRBV10-3 and J is TRBJ1-1, with 9 positions matching TRBD1. This CDR3 is built from 15 residues. Germline-derived CDR1 and CDR2 are ENHRY and SYGVKD. With V trimmed by 2 bases and J by 4 bases, 5 bases remained unmatched. CDR3 loop: CAISERTGAGTEAFF. The DNA for the CDR3 is TGTGCCATCAGTGAGCGGACAGGGGCGGGCACTGAAGCTTTCTTT.